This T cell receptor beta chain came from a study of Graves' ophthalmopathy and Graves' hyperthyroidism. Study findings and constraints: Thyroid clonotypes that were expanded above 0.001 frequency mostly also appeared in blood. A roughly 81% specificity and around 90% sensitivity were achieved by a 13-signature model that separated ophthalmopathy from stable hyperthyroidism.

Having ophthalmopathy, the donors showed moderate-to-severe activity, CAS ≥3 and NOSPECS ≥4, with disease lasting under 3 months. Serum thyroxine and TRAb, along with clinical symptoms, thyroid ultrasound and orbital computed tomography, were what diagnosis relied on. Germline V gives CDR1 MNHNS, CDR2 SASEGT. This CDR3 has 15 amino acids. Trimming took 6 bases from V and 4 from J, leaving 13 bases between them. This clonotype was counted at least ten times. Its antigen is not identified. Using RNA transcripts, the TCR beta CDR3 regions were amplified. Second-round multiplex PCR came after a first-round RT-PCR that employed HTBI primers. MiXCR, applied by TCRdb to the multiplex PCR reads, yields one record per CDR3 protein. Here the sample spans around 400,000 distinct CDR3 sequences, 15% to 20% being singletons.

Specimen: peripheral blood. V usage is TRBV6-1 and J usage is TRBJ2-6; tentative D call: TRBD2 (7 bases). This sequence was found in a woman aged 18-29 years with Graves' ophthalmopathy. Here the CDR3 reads CASSTGGAGANVLTF. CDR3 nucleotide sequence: TGTGCCAGCAGCACGGGGGGCGCCGGGGCCAACGTCCTGACTTTC.